This note documents a single TCR beta chain sequence. This specimen comes from a study of T cell changes during pregnancy in multiple sclerosis. Trimming pared 5 bases from V and 4 bases from J, leaving 14 bases between. Looked up from germline, CDR1 is SGHAT and CDR2 is FQNNGV. This CDR3 comprises 14 residues. Generated by immunoSEQ multiplex PCR, the TCRdb table keeps only in-frame clones and is missing some. This table holds about 68,000 clones, about 90% found once. The source was peripheral blood, collected in the second trimester of pregnancy. The TCR originated in a female donor with multiple sclerosis, enrolled in a pregnancy study. The gene calls are TRBV11-2 and TRBJ1-2, with unresolved D. CDR3 DNA: TGTGCCAGCAGCCCCGAGGAAATCCGCTATGGCTACACCTTC. It yields the protein CASSPEEIRYGYTF. The whole variable domain, filled in from reference TRBV11-2 and TRBJ1-2, reads EAGVAQSPRYKIIEKRQSVAFWCNPISGHATLYWYQQILGQGPKLLIQFQNNGVVDDSQLPKDRFSAERLKGVDSTLKIQPAKLEDSAVYLCASSPEEIRYGYTFGSGTRLTVV.